Reported below is one TCR beta chain. This clonotype was detected many times. Its antigen has not been determined. No much larger clone is present one base from it, and per-base qualities are unavailable. The cysteine opens and the phenylalanine closes a CDR3 of 14 amino acids. Only CDR3 DNA is held: 42 bases, read in frame from base 1. V and J are truncated by 3 bases and 4 bases respectively, leaving an intervening sequence of 12 bases. CDR1 and CDR2, looked up from the germline V gene, are SNHLY and FYNNEI. A patient counted as having stable Graves' hyperthyroidism if no progression to ophthalmopathy occurred over 18 months of follow-up. Hyperthyroidism patients were newly diagnosed, with disease duration under 2 months, and aged 18 to 65 years. Exclusion was applied to patients with uncontrolled infections, other autoimmune diseases, pregnancy or lactation. Diagnoses were established on the basis of clinical symptoms, serum thyroxine and TRAb, thyroid ultrasound, and orbital computed tomography. Ficoll-Paque density gradient centrifugation was used to isolate PBMCs from 10 ml of fresh peripheral blood. Total RNA was extracted using Trizol reagent, and RNA quality was assessed on an Agilent 2100 Bioanalyzer.

This sample is part of a study of T cells in Graves' hyperthyroidism and ophthalmopathy (dated by TCRdb to the late 2010s). As for the study more broadly: Peripheral blood samples were taken at the time of initial diagnosis, prior to any treatment. Prospective prediction of ophthalmopathy was tested in an independent validation cohort of 18 to 20 hyperthyroidism patients and some 17 patients who later progressed to ophthalmopathy. TCR Vbeta CDR3 sequencing of 140 or so peripheral blood samples (more than 40 ophthalmopathy, 75 hyperthyroidism and approximately 17 progressor patients) is reported in the paper. The roughly 90 discovery patients were divided at random into training and test sets in a 7:3 ratio. After sampling, hyperthyroidism patients received methimazole starting at 30 mg daily, and ophthalmopathy patients received high-dose intravenous methylprednisolone. To identify TCR V-J signatures that set the groups apart, the researchers used a discovery cohort of more than 95 patients, made up of roughly 45 with Graves' ophthalmopathy and 57 with stable Graves' hyperthyroidism. In roughly six Graves' hyperthyroidism patients, the study also compared T-cell repertoires from thyroid tissue with T-cell repertoires from blood.

The paper's findings and limits, for the study overall: Sample size was not statistically predetermined, and blinding of investigators to group allocation was not performed. Most expanded thyroid clonotypes (frequency above 0.001) were also detected in blood, a finding suggesting that blood repertoires may reflect thyroid immune responses. In validation, the model predicted progression to ophthalmopathy with 55% to 71% sensitivity and 72% to 75% specificity, a median of around 6.6 months before onset. In cross-validation, a model built on a 13 V-J signature told ophthalmopathy apart from stable hyperthyroidism with roughly 87% sensitivity and approximately 81% specificity, and in testing the same model reached 80%/75%.

Amplification of TCR beta CDR3 regions was carried out from RNA transcripts. For the first round of RT-PCR on the TCR CDR3, the HTBI primer set was used together with the Qiagen OneStep RT-PCR kit. Libraries were constructed in a second round of multiplex PCR, after which size selection and purification were carried out. Paired-end sequencing of the libraries was performed with 100 bp reads on an Illumina HiSeq2000. The paper's processing steps were these. SOAPnuke was used to process the raw data, with reads discarded if the reads contained adapters or uncalled bases, had a mean Phred below 15, or lacked an exact constant-primer or identifier match. High-quality paired reads were merged with COPE v1.2.5, and unique nucleotide sequences were defined as clonotypes. Clonotypes were aligned to IMGT TRBV, TRBD and TRBJ reference segments using MiTCR v1.1. Analysis was restricted to V-J combinations with a frequency above 0.0001, which covered 99% to 99.2% of repertoires. The TCS score was defined as F50 (clonal expansion) divided by E x V (chaos), with BLOSUM62-based TCRdist calculated between CDR3 peptides within each V-J. Welch's t-statistics and random forest reduced some 510 V-J features to 13, which were used in a naive Bayes classifier (R e1071). TCRdb cleaned the public reads at Q25 with fastp, built clones with MiXCR and kept in-frame beta chains. CDR3 protein sequences are deduplicated, and each keeps its most common genes and DNA. None of the V and J calls come from the authors' own analysis; TCRdb made them. The sample table records around 440,000 distinct CDR3 sequences; roughly 14% of these occur just once. The top ten clonotypes cover approximately 7.5% of the sample.

The sample comprised blood. The clonotype was recovered from a woman aged 18-29 years with Graves' hyperthyroidism. The rearranged chain carries TRBV2 and TRBJ1-2; possibly the D gene is TRBD1, per 5 matching bases. The DNA reads as follows: TGTGCCAGCAGTGAGGACGGCGACAGCTATGGCTACACCTTC. It translates to CASSEDGDSYGYTF.